This T cell receptor beta chain was identified during a study of somatic mutations in cytotoxic T cells in rheumatoid arthritis (dated by TCRdb to between 2016 and 2019). Describing the broader study: Right after diagnosis and prior to the start of any treatment, about 33 ml EDTA of peripheral blood was drawn from patients. Some V beta antibody-stained T-cell populations were flow-sorted on a FACSAria II or Sony SH800 at nearly 100% purity, and sorted V beta1+ cells also underwent TCRB sequencing. In newly diagnosed rheumatoid arthritis without treatment, the study examined if expanded CD8+ T-cell clones harbor somatic mutations, relying on TCRB deep sequencing to characterize clonality. A total of about 67 rheumatoid arthritis patients and 20 healthy controls underwent TCRB deep sequencing. Patients and controls did not essentially differ in median age, which was nearly identical between the groups. Results and caveats for the whole study, not just this receptor: CD8+ T-cell clonality did not differ significantly between rheumatoid arthritis patients and age-matched healthy controls. No adjustment for multiple comparisons was made for the slight TRBV07 underrepresentation in patients. Viral specificity could not be ruled out by absence from virus-specific databases, and the antigen targets of the expanded CD8+ clones remained unknown. In patients, CD8+ clonality rose with age (Spearman r ~ 0.52), which was not the case in healthy controls. Several identical CD8+ TCRB sequences were found in both blood and synovial fluid, and in about an eighth of the 65 patients the largest CD8+ clone exceeded 20% of CD8+ cells.

About this clone itself: What this receptor recognizes is not known. Base qualities were left out, and no much larger clone turns up one base away.

On an AutoMACS, CD4+ and CD8+ cells were isolated via positive magnetic bead selection, and their purity was verified by flow cytometry. Clonal expansions were first screened by flow cytometry with a TCR V beta antibody panel, then characterized by TCRB deep sequencing of sorted CD8+ fractions. Ficoll-Paque PLUS density gradient separation was used to isolate peripheral blood mononuclear cells. Using Nucleospin Tissue or Tissue XS kits, DNA was extracted from CD4-enriched, CD8-enriched or PBMC samples, with quantification by a Qubit 2.0 fluorometer. The germline V gene supplies CDR1 SGHTA and CDR2 FQGTGA. V drops 6 bases and J drops 1 base, leaving 18 bases in between. The CDR3, cysteine through phenylalanine, is 16 amino acids long. Only the CDR3 DNA is retained, 48 bases long and in frame from the first base. The immunoSEQ assay was applied to genomic DNA for TCRB CDR3 sequencing. For the original study's pipeline: Patient CD8+ clones larger than 1% were compared against published virus-specific TCRB sequences, and only a few matched. The analyses included only productive TCRB rearrangements. Clonality was expressed as a Shannon entropy-based productive clonality index, with each clone defined by a unique TCRB CDR3 sequence. The template counts of each clone relative to the total templates per sample were used to calculate repertoire overlap between two samples. A correlation with a Spearman r of over 0.55 was found between V-gene usage by flow cytometry and V-gene usage by TCRB sequencing. Here the immuneACCESS table is served through TCRdb, limited to in-frame sequences with V and J called. Missing clones are a known gap in these copies; in checked studies unresolved V genes cover under half, and the rest lacks a known reason. D and trimming were read from the DNA, whereas the V and J calls and clone size are those reported in that table. In all, the sample holds roughly 20,000 clones, and less than 90% of those were seen once. The leading ten clones occupy about 9.4% of the sample.

The sample comprised CD8+ T cells sorted from blood. The receptor comes from an adult with rheumatoid arthritis. Recombination connected TRBV7-3 to TRBJ1-2, with the D segment identity uncertain. The DNA reads TGTGCCAGCAGACATAAGACCGTAGGCTATAACTATGGCTACACCTTC. It specifies CASRHKTVGYNYGYTF.